The 24 T cell receptor beta chains below come from one sample, sequenced in a study of T cells in Graves' hyperthyroidism and ophthalmopathy. TCR beta CDR3 regions were amplified from RNA. In the first-round RT-PCR of the TCR CDR3, the HTBI primer set was used. TCRdb fed the multiplex PCR reads into MiXCR, producing one record per CDR3 protein. The sample includes a few hundred thousand distinct CDR3 sequences, 46% seen only once; the top ten take around a fifth. The sample was peripheral blood or thyroid tissue (not recorded which). The receptor set was obtained from an adult woman with Graves' disease, either hyperthyroidism or ophthalmopathy (not recorded which).

Turning to this clonotype: Mismatch with germline at one junction end may stem from a read error. The rearrangement links TRBV7-9 to TRBJ2-7; tentative D call: TRBD2 (6 bases). The CDR3 runs to 15 residues. The V gene's germline CDR1 is SEHNR and CDR2 FQNEAQ (reference sequence). The CDR3 DNA reads TGCGCCAGCAGCCAAGATACTCGCGGGACCTACGAGCAGTACTTC. This translates into CASSQDTRGTYEQYF.

The table lists this clonotype with many counts. V is TRBV19 and J is TRBJ2-6, with D possibly being TRBD1 (6 bases). CDR3 size: 14 residues. Between the trimmed V and J ends, which lost 5 bases and 4 bases, there was a span of 9 bases. Germline V gives CDR1 LNHDA, CDR2 SQIVND (reference sequence). CDR3 coding DNA: TGTGCCAGTAGTCCCAGGGGAGGGGCCAACGTCCTGACTTTC. Translation: CASSPRGGANVLTF.

The V gene is TRBV20-1, the J gene TRBJ2-2; D might be TRBD1 (5 bases). The CDR3 contains 15 residues. CDR1 and CDR2 from the germline V gene are DFQATT and SNEGSKA (reference sequence). Trimming stripped 6 bases from V and 0 bases from J, with 14 bases between. The chain's CDR3 is CSATPGAANTGELFF. CDR3 sequence (DNA): TGCAGTGCAACTCCTGGGGCAGCGAACACCGGGGAGCTGTTTTTT.

Remarks on this clonotype: A much larger clone differs by one base, so this may be a read error. The missing conserved phenylalanine or tryptophan at the end of this CDR3 makes a read error likely. The rearrangement joins TRBV20-1 to TRBJ1-4, with 8 bases aligning to TRBD1. The CDR3 length is 13 residues. Germline V lookup: CDR1 DFQATT, CDR2 SNEGSKA (reference sequence). Germline trimming cut 5 bases from V and 5 bases from J; bases unmatched to any gene: 4. This chain's CDR3 is CSAEGQGNEKLFL. CDR3 nucleotides: TGCAGTGCTGAAGGACAGGGCAATGAAAAACTGTTTCTT.

This sequence joins TRBV2 and TRBJ1-3; D remains unclear. The CDR3 is 12 amino acids. Per the germline V gene, CDR1 is SNHLY and CDR2 is FYNNEI. V was clipped by 5 bases and J by 9 bases, with 11 bases between them. The CDR3 region has the DNA TGTGCCAGCAGTTATGGGAGAAGCACCATATATTTT. Its translation: CASSYGRSTIYF.

This clonotype occurred a few times. The V call is TRBV10-3, the J call TRBJ2-7; D remains unclear. This CDR3 contains 15 residues. V was cut by 0 bases and J by 3 bases, with 12 bases left in between. The germline V gene encodes CDR1 ENHRY and CDR2 SYGVKD. The CDR3 DNA is TGTGCCATCAGTGAGTCGAACGGGTTGGTCTACGAGCAGTACTTC. Translated, it gives CAISESNGLVYEQYF.

J is TRBJ1-6 and V is TRBV29-1; D is unclear. From germline, CDR1 is SQVTM and CDR2 ANQGSEA. The CDR3 length is 15 residues. Trimming pared 3 bases from V and 8 bases from J, leaving 17 bases between. As DNA, the CDR3 is TGCAGCGTTGATTACCTAGCGGGATCGGATTCACCCCTCCACTTT. It specifies CSVDYLAGSDSPLHF.

The J gene is TRBJ1-5, the V gene TRBV18, with a possible D match to TRBD1 (6 bases). The CDR3 is made up of 14 amino acids. Germline loops: CDR1 KGHSH, CDR2 LQKENI. The germline V and J ends were trimmed by 1 base and 8 bases, with 12 bases remaining between them. The CDR3 region has the DNA TGTGCCAGCTCACCACGGTCAGGGGACGAGCCCCAGCATTTT. Protein sequence: CASSPRSGDEPQHF. The full variable domain, rest sourced from reference TRBV18 and TRBJ1-5, is NAGVMQNPRHLVRRRGQEARLRCSPMKGHSHVYWYRQLPEEGLKFMVYLQKENIIDESGMPKERFSAEFPKEGPSILRIQQVVRGDSAAYFCASSPRSGDEPQHFGDGTRLSIL.

The genes are TRBV2 and TRBJ1-4, with D perhaps TRBD1 (6 bases). This CDR3 is built from 17 residues. Germline V lookup: CDR1 SNHLY, CDR2 FYNNEI. V was cut by 7 bases and J by 5 bases, with 23 bases left in between. For the CDR3, the DNA is TGTGCCAGCAATACCTTCACAGGGCTTTGGGGGAATGAAAAACTGTTTTTT. Protein: CASNTFTGLWGNEKLFF.

Comment on this clonotype: The junction departs from germline at one end; a sequencing error may be responsible. V usage is TRBV6-1 and J usage is TRBJ1-1, with 8 bases identical to TRBD1. CDR3 length: 15 amino acids. Germline V lookup: CDR1 MNHNS, CDR2 SASEGT. Here the CDR3 reads CASSEPGQAADEPFF. CDR3 DNA sequence: TGTGCCAGCAGTGAACCGGGACAGGCGGCGGATGAACCTTTCTTT.

The V call is TRBV7-9, the J call TRBJ2-7, with 9 bases fitting TRBD1. The V gene end was trimmed by 6 bases and the J gene end by 5 bases; junction bases not matched to a gene: 11. CDR1 and CDR2 (germline): SEHNR, FQNEAQ (reference sequence). The CDR3 runs to 15 residues. The CDR3 DNA follows: TGTGCCAGCAGTTTGTGGGGGACAGGGAGCAACGAGCAGTACTTC. Its translation: CASSLWGTGSNEQYF.

This clonotype was seen ten or more times. This chain connects TRBV7-8 to TRBJ1-4; a possible D gene is TRBD1 (6 bases). The CDR3 is 16 amino acids. Germline V gene lookup returns CDR1 SGHVS and CDR2 FQNEAQ. Trimming took 2 bases from V and 7 from J, leaving 17 bases between them. CDR3 sequence (DNA): TGTGCCAGCAGCTTAATGTCGAGGGGGAAAGGTGAAAAACTGTTTTTT. Translation: CASSLMSRGKGEKLFF.

The rearrangement joins TRBV7-9 to TRBJ1-2; a weak D match, TRBD1 (5 bases). This CDR3 has 13 residues. Germline CDR1 SEHNR, CDR2 FQNEAQ (reference sequence). The V end lost 5 bases, the J end lost 5 bases, and 12 bases lay between the germline ends. CDR3: CASSREEGYGYTF. The CDR3, as DNA: TGTGCCAGCAGCCGAGAGGAGGGGTATGGCTACACCTTC.

This clonotype was counted ten times or more. The gene calls are TRBV14 and TRBJ2-7, with TRBD2 matching over 7 bases. The germline V gene has CDR1 SGHDN and CDR2 FVKESK. The junction had 7 bases not matched to a gene; V was cut back by 0 bases and J by 2 bases. The CDR3 contains 16 residues. CDR3 amino acids: CASSQEAAGAPYEQYF. The CDR3 DNA reads as TGTGCCAGCAGCCAAGAAGCGGCGGGAGCCCCCTACGAGCAGTACTTC.

This clonotype was seen ten or more times. The chain joins TRBV7-9 to TRBJ2-2; 7 bases agree with TRBD1. V was pared by 5 bases and J by 4 bases, with 7 bases of the junction left unmatched. Germline CDR1 is SEHNR and CDR2 is FQNEAQ (reference sequence). CDR3 size: 15 residues. This CDR3 reads CASSPGTAATGELFF. The CDR3 bases are TGTGCCAGCAGCCCAGGGACAGCCGCCACCGGGGAGCTGTTTTTT. Full variable domain (rest looked up from reference TRBV7-9 and TRBJ2-2): DTGVSQNPRHKITKRGQNVTFRCDPISEHNRLYWYRQTLGQGPEFLTYFQNEAQLEKSRLLSDRFSAERPKGSFSTLEIQRTEQGDSAMYLCASSPGTAATGELFFGEGSRLTVL.

The table lists this clonotype with many counts. CDR3 nucleotide sequence: TGTGCCAGCAGTCATACGTGGGGGAACACTGAAGCTTTCTTT. Translation gives CASSHTWGNTEAFF. V usage is TRBV25-1 and J usage is TRBJ1-1; no clear D gene. V lost 5 bases to trimming and J lost 1 base, with 11 bases between them. Looked up from germline, CDR1 is MGHDK and CDR2 is SYGVNS. CDR3 length equals 14 residues.

This chain links TRBV5-1 with TRBJ2-7; 13 bases are shared with TRBD2. The trim removed 4 bases at V and 7 bases at J, leaving 11 bases unmatched. In germline, CDR1 is SGHRS, CDR2 YFSETQ. CDR3 length equals 16 residues. DNA for the CDR3: TGCGCCAGCAGCCCGGGACTAGCGGGGATCACCGGGGAGCAGTACTTC. It translates to CASSPGLAGITGEQYF.

V and J are TRBV7-9 and TRBJ2-7; no clear D. Trimming removed 6 bases from V and 7 bases from J, with 16 bases in between. The CDR3 has 13 residues. Looked up from germline, CDR1 is SEHNR and CDR2 is FQNEAQ (reference sequence). The CDR3 sequence: CASSTANTGEQYF. The DNA for the CDR3 is TGTGCCAGCAGTACAGCTAACACCGGGGAGCAGTACTTC.

This clonotype was observed at least ten times. The chain links TRBV28 to TRBJ2-5; the D gene could be TRBD1 or TRBD2 (5 bases each). Trimming left V 2 bases short and J 9 bases short, with 13 bases between. The germline V gene has CDR1 MDHEN and CDR2 SYDVKM. CDR3 size: 13 residues. The CDR3 DNA sequence: TGTGCCAGCAGTTTAGGGGGTGCATTGGCCCAGTACTTC. Protein product: CASSLGGALAQYF.

This chain uses TRBV5-6 with TRBJ1-5; TRBD1 is a possible D gene (6 bases). Trimming removed 0 bases from V and 5 bases from J, with 15 bases in between. The CDR3 runs to 16 residues. CDR1 and CDR2 (germline): SGHDT, YYEEEE. The CDR3 DNA follows: TGTGCCAGCAGCTTGGACCAGGGGCGGCGTGATCAGCCCCAGCATTTT. It translates to CASSLDQGRRDQPQHF.

This clonotype occurred many times. The chain combines TRBV6-1 with TRBJ1-4; no clear D. The CDR3 has 13 residues. Germline assignment: CDR1 MNHNS and CDR2 SASEGT. V was shortened by 4 bases and J by 7 bases, with 10 bases between the two germline ends. CDR3 residues: CASSVLGGEKLFF. DNA for the CDR3: TGTGCCAGCAGTGTGCTAGGAGGTGAAAAACTGTTTTTT.

This clonotype was counted at least ten times. The chain recombines TRBV28 with TRBJ2-5; 7 bases are shared with TRBD2. The CDR3 sequence is 17 residues long. The germline CDR1 and CDR2 sequences are MDHEN and SYDVKM. With V trimmed by 5 bases and J by 7 bases, 19 bases remained unmatched. DNA of the CDR3: TGTGCCAGCAGTCGAATGGGGCTAGCGGCCCAAGATGGGACCCAGTACTTC. Protein: CASSRMGLAAQDGTQYF.

Only a few counts were recorded for this clonotype. V is TRBV5-1 and J is TRBJ2-6, with a tentative D call TRBD1 (6 bases). Trimming removed 4 bases at V and 2 bases at J, with 13 bases between. CDR3 size: 16 residues. In germline, CDR1 is SGHRS, CDR2 YFSETQ. In DNA form, the CDR3 reads TGCGCCAGCAGCGCCTCAACAGGGACTGGGGCCAACGTCCTGACTTTC. Residues: CASSASTGTGANVLTF.

This clonotype was seen a few times. The CDR3, as DNA: TGTGCCTGGAGTACAATCGGGACATCCAGTAACACCGGGGAGCTGTTTTTT. Encoded protein: CAWSTIGTSSNTGELFF. The gene calls are TRBV19 and TRBJ2-2, with a possible D match to TRBD1 (6 bases). Trimming removed 11 bases from V and 2 bases from J, with 24 bases in between. Looked up from germline, CDR1 is LNHDA and CDR2 is SQIVND (reference sequence). The CDR3 has 17 amino acids. Full variable domain (missing parts from reference TRBV19 and TRBJ2-2): DGGITQSPKYLFRKEGQNVTLSCEQNLNHDAMYWYRQDPGQGLRLIYYSQIVNDFQKGDIAEGYSVSREKKESFPLTVTSAQKNPTAFYLCAWSTIGTSSNTGELFFGEGSRLTVL.